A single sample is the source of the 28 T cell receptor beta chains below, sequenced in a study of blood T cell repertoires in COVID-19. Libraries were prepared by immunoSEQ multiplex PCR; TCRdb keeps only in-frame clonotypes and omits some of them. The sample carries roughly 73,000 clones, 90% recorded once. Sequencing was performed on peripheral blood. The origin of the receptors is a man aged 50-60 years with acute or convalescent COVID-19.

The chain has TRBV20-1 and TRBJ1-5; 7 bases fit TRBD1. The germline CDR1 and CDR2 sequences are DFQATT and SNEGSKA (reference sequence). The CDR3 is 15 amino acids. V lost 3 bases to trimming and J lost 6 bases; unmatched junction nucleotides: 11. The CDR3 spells CSASGPDRVGQPQHF. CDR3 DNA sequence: TGCAGTGCTAGTGGCCCAGACAGGGTGGGTCAGCCCCAGCATTTT.

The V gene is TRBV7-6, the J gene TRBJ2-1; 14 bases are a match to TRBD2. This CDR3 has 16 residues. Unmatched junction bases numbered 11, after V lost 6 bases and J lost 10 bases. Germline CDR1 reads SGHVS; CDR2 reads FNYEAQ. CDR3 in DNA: TGTGCCAGCAGACGTAGCGACGGGACTAGCGGGGGAGAGCAGTTCTTC. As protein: CASRRSDGTSGGEQFF.

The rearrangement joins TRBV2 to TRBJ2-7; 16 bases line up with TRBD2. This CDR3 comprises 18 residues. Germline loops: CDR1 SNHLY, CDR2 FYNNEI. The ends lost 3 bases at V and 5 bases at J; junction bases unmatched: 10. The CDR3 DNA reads TGTGCCAGCAGTGATACTGGCAGGGGACTAGCGGGAGGGGACGAGCAGTACTTC. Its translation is CASSDTGRGLAGGDEQYF. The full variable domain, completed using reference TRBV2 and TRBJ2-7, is EPEVTQTPSHQVTQMGQEVILRCVPISNHLYFYWYRQILGQKVEFLVSFYNNEISEKSEIFDDQFSVERPDGSNFTLKIRSTKLEDSAMYFCASSDTGRGLAGGDEQYFGPGTRLTVT.

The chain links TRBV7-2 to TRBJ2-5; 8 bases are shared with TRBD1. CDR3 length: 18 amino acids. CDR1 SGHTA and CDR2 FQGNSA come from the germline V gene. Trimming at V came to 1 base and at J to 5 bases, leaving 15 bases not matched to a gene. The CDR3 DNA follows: TGTGCCAGCAGCTTAGGATTTCTTGGGACAGGCTCGGGGGAGACCCAGTACTTC. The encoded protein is CASSLGFLGTGSGETQYF.

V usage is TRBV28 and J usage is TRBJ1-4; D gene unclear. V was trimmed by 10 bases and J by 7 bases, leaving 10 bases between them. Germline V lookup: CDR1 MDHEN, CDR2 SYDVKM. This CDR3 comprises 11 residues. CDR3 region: CATGVIEKLFF. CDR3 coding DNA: TGTGCCACCGGAGTAATTGAAAAACTGTTTTTT.

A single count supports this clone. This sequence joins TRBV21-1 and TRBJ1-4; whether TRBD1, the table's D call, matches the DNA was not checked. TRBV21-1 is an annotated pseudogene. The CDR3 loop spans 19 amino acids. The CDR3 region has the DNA TGTGCCAGCAGCAAATACTGGAACGGAGGGCAGGGGGCGCACGAAAAACTGTTTTTT. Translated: CASSKYWNGGQGAHEKLFF.

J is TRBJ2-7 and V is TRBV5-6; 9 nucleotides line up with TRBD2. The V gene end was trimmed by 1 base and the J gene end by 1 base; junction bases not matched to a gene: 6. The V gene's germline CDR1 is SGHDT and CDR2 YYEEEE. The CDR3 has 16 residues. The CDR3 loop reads CASSLFLLAGSYEQYF. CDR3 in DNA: TGTGCCAGCAGCTTGTTTTTACTAGCGGGTTCCTACGAGCAGTACTTC.

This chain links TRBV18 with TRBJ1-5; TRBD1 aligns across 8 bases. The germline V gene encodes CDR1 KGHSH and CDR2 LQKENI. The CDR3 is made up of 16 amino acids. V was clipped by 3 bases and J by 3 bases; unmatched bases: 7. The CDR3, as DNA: TGTGCCAGCTCACCGGAGACACAGGGGGTCAATCAGCCCCAGCATTTT. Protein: CASSPETQGVNQPQHF.

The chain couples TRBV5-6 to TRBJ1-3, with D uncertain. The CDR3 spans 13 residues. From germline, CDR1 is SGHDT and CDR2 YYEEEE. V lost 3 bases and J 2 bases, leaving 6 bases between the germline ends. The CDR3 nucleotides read TGTGCCAGCAGCTCACCGGCTGGAAACACCATATATTTT. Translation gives CASSSPAGNTIYF.

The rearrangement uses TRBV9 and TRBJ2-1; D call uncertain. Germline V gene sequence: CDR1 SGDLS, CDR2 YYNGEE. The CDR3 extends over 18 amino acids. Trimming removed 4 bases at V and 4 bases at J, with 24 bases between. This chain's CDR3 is CASSLPLAVDSPYNEQFF. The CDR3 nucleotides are TGTGCCAGCAGCCTACCCCTGGCGGTTGATTCCCCGTACAATGAGCAGTTCTTC.

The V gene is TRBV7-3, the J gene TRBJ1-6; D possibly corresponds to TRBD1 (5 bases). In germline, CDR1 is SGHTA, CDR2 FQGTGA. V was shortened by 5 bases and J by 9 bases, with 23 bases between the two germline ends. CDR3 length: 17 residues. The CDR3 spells CASSPRPAGTGLSPLHF. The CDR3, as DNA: TGTGCCAGCAGCCCTAGGCCGGCCGGGACTGGACTTTCACCCCTCCACTTT.

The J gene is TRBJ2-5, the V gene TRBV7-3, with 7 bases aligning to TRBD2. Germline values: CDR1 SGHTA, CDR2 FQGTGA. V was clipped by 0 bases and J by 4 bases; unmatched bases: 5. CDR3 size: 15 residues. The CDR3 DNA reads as TGTGCCAGCAGCTTAACGGGAGGGCAGGGAGAGACCCAGTACTTC. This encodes CASSLTGGQGETQYF.

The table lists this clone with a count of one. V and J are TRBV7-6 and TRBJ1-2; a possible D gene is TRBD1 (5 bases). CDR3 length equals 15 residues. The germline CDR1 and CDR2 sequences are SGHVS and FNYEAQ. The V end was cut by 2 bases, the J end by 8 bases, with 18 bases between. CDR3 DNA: TGTGCCAGCAGCTTAACCTATTCTGGGGCTCGGGGCTACACCTTC. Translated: CASSLTYSGARGYTF.

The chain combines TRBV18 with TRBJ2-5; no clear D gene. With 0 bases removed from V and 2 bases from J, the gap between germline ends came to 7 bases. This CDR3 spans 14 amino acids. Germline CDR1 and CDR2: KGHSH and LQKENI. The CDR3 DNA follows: TGTGCCAGCTCACCACCATCGGGTCAAGAGACCCAGTACTTC. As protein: CASSPPSGQETQYF.

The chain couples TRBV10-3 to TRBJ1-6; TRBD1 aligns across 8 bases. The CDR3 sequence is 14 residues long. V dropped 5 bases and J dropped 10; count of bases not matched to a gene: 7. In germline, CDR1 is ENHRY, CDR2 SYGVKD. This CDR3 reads CAISTTGAESPLHF. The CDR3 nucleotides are TGTGCCATCAGTACGACAGGGGCGGAATCACCCCTCCACTTT.

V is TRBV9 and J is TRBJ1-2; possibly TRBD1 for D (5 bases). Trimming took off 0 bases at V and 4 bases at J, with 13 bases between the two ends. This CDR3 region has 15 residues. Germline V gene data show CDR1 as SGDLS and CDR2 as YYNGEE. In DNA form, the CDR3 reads TGTGCCAGCAGCGTAGTCCCGACAGCCACCTATGGCTACACCTTC. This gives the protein CASSVVPTATYGYTF.

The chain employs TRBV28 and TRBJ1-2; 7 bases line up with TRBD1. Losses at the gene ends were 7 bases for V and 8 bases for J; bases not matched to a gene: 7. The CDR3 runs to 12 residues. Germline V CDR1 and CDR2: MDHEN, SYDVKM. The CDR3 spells CASNNRGGGYTF. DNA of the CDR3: TGTGCCAGCAACAACAGGGGCGGGGGCTACACCTTC.

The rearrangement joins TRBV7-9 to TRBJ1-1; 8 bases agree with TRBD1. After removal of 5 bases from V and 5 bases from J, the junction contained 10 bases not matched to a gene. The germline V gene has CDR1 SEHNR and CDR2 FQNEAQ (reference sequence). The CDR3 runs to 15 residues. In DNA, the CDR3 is TGTGCCAGCAGCCCATCAGGGGGCGCTGGGACTGAAGCTTTCTTT. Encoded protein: CASSPSGGAGTEAFF. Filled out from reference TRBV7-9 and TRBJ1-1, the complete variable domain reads DTGVSQNPRHKITKRGQNVTFRCDPISEHNRLYWYRQTLGQGPEFLTYFQNEAQLEKSRLLSDRFSAERPKGSFSTLEIQRTEQGDSAMYLCASSPSGGAGTEAFFGQGTRLTVV.

The CDR3 is CASIGSNPKYNEQFF. The CDR3 region has the DNA TGTGCCAGTATCGGGTCCAACCCAAAATACAATGAGCAGTTCTTC. The chain couples TRBV19 to TRBJ2-1; D is undetermined. CDR1 LNHDA and CDR2 SQIVND come from the germline V gene (reference sequence). This CDR3 has 15 residues. With 7 bases removed from V and 4 bases from J, the gap between germline ends came to 17 bases.

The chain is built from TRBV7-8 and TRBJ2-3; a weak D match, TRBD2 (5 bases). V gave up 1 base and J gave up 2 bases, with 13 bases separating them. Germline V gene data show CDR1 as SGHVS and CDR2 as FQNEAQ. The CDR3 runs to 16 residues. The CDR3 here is CASSLDQLGNTDTQYF. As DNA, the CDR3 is TGTGCCAGCAGCTTAGACCAACTAGGGAACACAGATACGCAGTATTTT. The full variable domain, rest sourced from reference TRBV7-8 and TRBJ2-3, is GAGVSQSPRYKVAKRGQDVALRCDPISGHVSLFWYQQALGQGPEFLTYFQNEAQLDKSGLPSDRFFAERPEGSVSTLKIQRTQQEDSAVYLCASSLDQLGNTDTQYFGPGTRLTVL.

In DNA form, the CDR3 reads TGTGCCAGCAGCCCCCGTGTATCACAGGGGCACCAAGAGACCCAGTACTTC. Amino acids: CASSPRVSQGHQETQYF. The genes are TRBV3-1 (or the pseudogene TRBV3-2) and TRBJ2-5; the match to TRBD1 covers 7 bases. V shed 4 bases and J 0 bases; nucleotides not matched to a gene: 11. Germline V gene lookup returns CDR1 LGHDT and CDR2 YNNKEL (reference sequence). The CDR3 has 17 residues.

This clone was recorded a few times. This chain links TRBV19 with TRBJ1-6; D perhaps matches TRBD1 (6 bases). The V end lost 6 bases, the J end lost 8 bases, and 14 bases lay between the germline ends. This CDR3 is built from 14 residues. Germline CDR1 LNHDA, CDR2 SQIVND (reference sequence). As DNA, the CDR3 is TGTGCCAGTAGCCCACAGGGAGGGGATTCACCCCTCCACTTT. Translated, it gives CASSPQGGDSPLHF.

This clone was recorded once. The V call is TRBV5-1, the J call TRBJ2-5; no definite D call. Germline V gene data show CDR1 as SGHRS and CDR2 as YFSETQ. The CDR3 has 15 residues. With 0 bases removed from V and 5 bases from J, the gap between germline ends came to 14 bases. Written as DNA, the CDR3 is TGCGCCAGCAGCTTGGCTGCGAGAGCTGCGGAGACCCAGTACTTC. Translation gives CASSLAARAAETQYF.

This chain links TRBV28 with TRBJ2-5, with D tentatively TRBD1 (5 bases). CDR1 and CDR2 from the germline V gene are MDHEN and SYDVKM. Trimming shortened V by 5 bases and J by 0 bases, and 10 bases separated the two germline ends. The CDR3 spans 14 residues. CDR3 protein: CASSPPGYQETQYF. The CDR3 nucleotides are TGTGCCAGCAGTCCGCCAGGGTACCAAGAGACCCAGTACTTC.

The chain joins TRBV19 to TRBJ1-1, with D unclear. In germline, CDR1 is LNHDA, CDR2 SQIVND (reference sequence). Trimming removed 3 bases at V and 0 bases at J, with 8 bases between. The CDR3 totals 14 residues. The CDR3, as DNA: TGTGCCAGTAGTATTTGGGCCTTGAACACTGAAGCTTTCTTT. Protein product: CASSIWALNTEAFF.

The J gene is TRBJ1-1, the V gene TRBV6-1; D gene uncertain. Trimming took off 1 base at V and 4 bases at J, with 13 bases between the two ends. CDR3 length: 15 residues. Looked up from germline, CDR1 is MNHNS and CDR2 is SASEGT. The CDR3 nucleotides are TGTGCCAGCAGTGAAGAAATGGCGAGGCTCACTGAAGCTTTCTTT. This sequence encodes CASSEEMARLTEAFF.

The CDR3 DNA reads TGCGCCAGCAGCCAGGGACAGAACTATGGCTACACCTTC. Translated: CASSQGQNYGYTF. The chain recombines TRBV4-1 with TRBJ1-2; 7 positions match TRBD1. Germline values: CDR1 MGHRA, CDR2 YSYEKL. V gave up 3 bases and J gave up 2 bases; unmatched junction bases: 0. The CDR3 runs 13 residues.

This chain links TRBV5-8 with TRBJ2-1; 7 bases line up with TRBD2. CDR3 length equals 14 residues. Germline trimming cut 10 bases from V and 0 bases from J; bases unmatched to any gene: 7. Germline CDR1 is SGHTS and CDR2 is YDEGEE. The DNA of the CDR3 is TGTGCCGAGGCGGGGGAGGGCTCCTACAATGAGCAGTTCTTC. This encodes CAEAGEGSYNEQFF.